This T cell receptor (beta chain) comes out of a study of blood T cell repertoires in COVID-19. Study background: Italy, Spain and the United States were the sources of the convalescent and acute COVID-19 samples. T cells, B-cell-depleted T cells, or PBMCs provided the cDNA or gDNA that served as material.

Original data processing: From reference gene primer amplification, estimates of nucleated cell counts were derived. Sequencing was performed with immunoSEQ multiplex PCR; in TCRdb, only in-frame clones are kept and a portion is missing. V and J calls and clone size follow that table, whereas D and trimming were derived from the DNA. The table shows some 14,000 clones, with around nine tenths occurring only once. The CDR3 has 18 amino acids. Trimming pared 0 bases from V and 0 bases from J, leaving 15 bases between. The V gene's germline CDR1 is MGHRA and CDR2 YSYEKL. V usage is TRBV4-1 and J usage is TRBJ1-5, with no clear D. Sample: peripheral blood. This clonotype was obtained from a human donor with active COVID-19. The donor label of this sample is uncertain. This CDR3 reads CASSQDPGSSFSNQPQHF. For the CDR3, the DNA is TGCGCCAGCAGCCAAGATCCGGGGTCGTCCTTTAGCAATCAGCCCCAGCATTTT.